The source of this T cell receptor beta chain is a study of blood T cell repertoires in COVID-19. Participants were aged 18 to 89 years from roughly 26 US areas. Study processing details: Amplifying reference gene primers gave estimates of nucleated cell counts. Method: immunoSEQ multiplex PCR; TCRdb's copy keeps in-frame clones and lacks some. From that table come the V and J calls and clone size; the DNA was used to work out D and trimming. The data contain about 140,000 clones, 70% to 85% of them seen just once; the ten biggest clones take up approximately 1.6%. The V gene end was trimmed by 5 bases and the J gene end by 4 bases; junction bases not matched to a gene: 7. Looked up from germline, CDR1 is MNHEY and CDR2 is SVGEGT. The length of the CDR3 is 14 residues.

The rearrangement joins TRBV6-2 or TRBV6-3 to TRBJ1-1, with 7 bases fitting TRBD1. This TCR was recovered from a woman younger than 30 who had been exposed to COVID-19. Input material: PBMCs or T cells enriched from blood (not recorded which). Here the CDR3 reads CASSDRQGSTEAFF. The CDR3 nucleotides read TGTGCCAGCAGTGATCGACAGGGCAGCACTGAAGCTTTCTTT.